A single sample is the source of the 2 T cell receptor beta chains below, sequenced in a study of blood T cell repertoires in COVID-19. The protocol was immunoSEQ multiplex PCR, while the TCRdb copy is restricted to in-frame clones and leaves out a portion. The table includes approximately 290,000 clones, around 87% detected once. Sequenced: peripheral blood. The receptors originated from a man aged 18-30 years with active or convalescent COVID-19.

The V and J genes are TRBV7-2 and TRBJ2-7; TRBD2 aligns across 11 bases. This CDR3 comprises 16 residues. CDR1 and CDR2 from the germline V gene are SGHTA and FQGNSA. V trimming: 3 bases; J trimming: 2 bases; junction bases outside the gene matches: 6. CDR3 amino acids: CASSFGVLAGAYEQYF. The CDR3 bases are TGTGCCAGCAGCTTCGGGGTACTAGCGGGGGCCTACGAGCAGTACTTC.

The chain couples TRBV12-3 or TRBV12-4 to TRBJ1-1, with D possibly matching TRBD1 (6 bases). There are 13 residues in the CDR3. Trimming cost V 7 bases and J 3 bases, with 12 bases left between them. Here the CDR3 reads CASTRDIYTEAFF. The CDR3 nucleotides are TGTGCCAGCACCAGGGACATTTACACTGAAGCTTTCTTT.